This T cell receptor beta chain was identified in a study of PD-L1 blockade in urothelial cancer. Study-wide context: Timepoints chosen for blood analysis were 3 weeks (second dose) and 6 weeks after treatment start.

V was clipped by 3 bases and J by 5 bases, with 11 bases between them. The germline CDR1 and CDR2 sequences are SQVTM and ANQGSEA. This CDR3 has 13 residues. The sample's time point: pretreatment peripheral blood. The table came from immunoSEQ multiplex PCR; TCRdb's copy has only in-frame clones and leaves some out. The sample consists of approximately 90,000 clones, 80% to 85% of them appearing once. The sequencing here drew on PBMCs, taken around atezolizumab (anti-PD-L1) treatment. This sequence originates from a man aged 55-75 years with urothelial cancer. The chain couples TRBV29-1 to TRBJ2-1; TRBD1 might be the D (5 bases). The CDR3 sequence: CSVDPRVNNEQFF. CDR3 bases: TGCAGCGTTGACCCCAGGGTCAACAATGAGCAGTTCTTC.